This T cell receptor beta chain was obtained from a study of blood T cell repertoires in COVID-19 (dated by TCRdb to about 2020). General notes on the study: Samples from collaborators originated in the United States, Italy and Spain and spanned both the acute and convalescent phases of COVID-19. The prospective study material was composed of cDNA or gDNA derived from T cells, B-cell-depleted T cells, or PBMCs. Deeply sampled blood TCRbeta repertoires from subjects exposed to, actively infected with, or recovered from COVID-19 were included in the dataset. The repertoires were released in a freely available public database meant as a resource for research on the immune response to SARS-CoV-2. The samples were drawn from two sources: the first 160 participants of the ongoing ImmuneRACE study, and over 1,000 subjects contributed by 6 global collaborators. A de-identified subject ID, COVID-19 status, age in years and sex were almost always included in the sample metadata. Where available, HLA class I and class II types were taken from metadata supplied by the sample provider and were not determined by assay-based typing. The paper as a whole reports these results and caveats: The quantity of clinical and demographic metadata differed by source and by participant and was supplied without curation.

Collaborating institutions collected whole blood in K2EDTA tubes following their own protocols. For TCRbeta analysis, collaborator samples were shipped as frozen whole blood, as isolated PBMCs, or as DNA extracted from either sample type. The CDR3 spans 12 residues, from the cysteine through the phenylalanine. The CDR3 DNA has 36 bases and is translated from base 1. The trim is 4 bases for V and 7 bases for J, with a gap of 8 bases between the germline ends. Sequences SGHRS (CDR1) and YFSETQ (CDR2) are obtained from the germline V gene. The immunoSEQ Assay, a bias-controlled multiplex PCR, was used to amplify TCRbeta CDR3 regions from genomic DNA. In the authors' own workflow: The number of nucleated cells in each sample was estimated by amplification of reference gene primers within the assay. To quantify the absolute abundance of each unique TCRbeta CDR3 rearrangement, sequence reads were collapsed and filtered. For each sample, productive Simpson clonality was calculated as the square root of Simpson's diversity index over productive rearrangements. Imported from immuneACCESS, the table was reduced by TCRdb to in-frame sequences with V and J called. These copies leave out some clones; in studies compared against another copy, an unresolved V gene accounts for under half, and the cause of the remainder is not known. That table furnishes V, J and clone size, whereas the DNA furnished D and trimming. For this sample there are tens of thousands of clones; around 86% appear just once. Of the sample, approximately 25% falls within the top ten clones.

The count of this clone is one. The antigen it recognizes is unknown. The input lacks base qualities; no much larger clone sits a single base away. Recombination linked TRBV5-1 to TRBJ2-2; TRBD1 is a weak D gene call, 5 bases matching. This clonotype was obtained from a human donor in a cohort sampled during active COVID-19. The sample taken for sequencing was peripheral blood. The nucleotide sequence reads as follows: TGCGCCAGCAGCGCGACAGACGGGGAGCTGTTTTTT. Its protein product is CASSATDGELFF. The full variable domain, completed from the reference TRBV5-1 and TRBJ2-2 proteins outside the CDR3, reads KAGVTQTPRYLIKTRGQQVTLSCSPISGHRSVSWYQQTPGQGLQFLFEYFSETQRNKGNFPGRFSGRQFSNSRSEMNVSTLELGDSALYLCASSATDGELFFGEGSRLTVL.